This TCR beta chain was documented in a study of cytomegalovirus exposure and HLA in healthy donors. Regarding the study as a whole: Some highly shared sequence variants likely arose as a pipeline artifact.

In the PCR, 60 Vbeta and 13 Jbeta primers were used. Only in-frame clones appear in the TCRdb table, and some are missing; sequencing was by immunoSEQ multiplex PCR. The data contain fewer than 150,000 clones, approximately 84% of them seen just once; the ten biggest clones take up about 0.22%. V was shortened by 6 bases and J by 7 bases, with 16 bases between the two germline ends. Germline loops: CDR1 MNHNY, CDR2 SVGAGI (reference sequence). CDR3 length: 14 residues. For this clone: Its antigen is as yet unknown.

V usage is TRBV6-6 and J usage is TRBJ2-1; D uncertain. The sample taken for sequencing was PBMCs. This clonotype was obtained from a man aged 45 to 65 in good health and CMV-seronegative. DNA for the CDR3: TGTGCCAGCAGACTCAACACGGGTGTTAATGAGCAGTTCTTC. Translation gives CASRLNTGVNEQFF.